Each of the 21 T cell receptor beta chains below was sequenced from the same sample in a study of Ad26.COV2.S vaccination and SARS-CoV-2 variants. The data were produced by immunoSEQ multiplex PCR, yet TCRdb's version contains in-frame clones alone and is incomplete. The data show under 150,000 clones, 70% to 90% seen once. The specimen was peripheral blood, collected after recovery from COVID-19. These receptors were obtained from a human donor who had recovered from COVID-19.

This clone was recorded once. The rearrangement uses TRBV19 and TRBJ2-5; D unclear. The CDR3 is 14 residues long. The V end was cut by 2 bases, the J end by 2 bases, with 9 bases between. Germline V gives CDR1 LNHDA, CDR2 SQIVND (reference sequence). The chain's CDR3 is CASSIISGQETQYF. The CDR3 nucleotides are TGTGCCAGTAGTATAATTTCAGGACAAGAGACCCAGTACTTC.

The V and J genes are TRBV19 and TRBJ1-1; 12 bases line up with TRBD1. The CDR3 spans 16 residues. CDR1 LNHDA and CDR2 SQIVND come from the germline V gene (reference sequence). The trim removed 6 bases at V and 5 bases at J, leaving 10 bases unmatched. CDR3 sequence: CASSHRDRGRTTEAFF. The CDR3 nucleotides read TGTGCCAGTAGCCACCGGGACAGGGGGCGGACGACTGAAGCTTTCTTT.

The V call is TRBV3-1 (or the pseudogene TRBV3-2), the J call TRBJ2-5; the D is unclear. Germline lookup yields CDR1 LGHDT and CDR2 YNNKEL (reference sequence). This CDR3 is built from 13 residues. V was pared by 0 bases and J by 5 bases, with 7 bases between. CDR3 loop: CASSQDIGETQYF. Here the CDR3 DNA reads TGTGCCAGCAGCCAAGATATCGGGGAGACCCAGTACTTC.

V and J are TRBV7-2 and TRBJ2-3; perhaps TRBD2 as D (6 bases). V lost 5 bases and J lost 2, with 17 bases in between. This CDR3 has 16 residues. The germline V gene encodes CDR1 SGHTA and CDR2 FQGNSA. Here the CDR3 DNA reads TGTGCCAGCAGCAGCAACTTCGGGGGATTCACAGATACGCAGTATTTT. Its protein product is CASSSNFGGFTDTQYF.

This clone was recorded many times. The chain carries TRBV7-2 and TRBJ2-7; TRBD2 aligns across 10 bases. CDR1 and CDR2 from the germline V gene are SGHTA and FQGNSA. V trimming: 2 bases; J trimming: 0 bases; junction bases outside the gene matches: 1. The CDR3 is made up of 15 amino acids. CDR3 sequence (DNA): TGTGCCAGCAGCTTAACTAGCGGGGCCTCCTACGAGCAGTACTTC. Translated: CASSLTSGASYEQYF.

This rearrangement joins TRBV7-9 to TRBJ2-6, with 11 bases fitting TRBD1. The CDR3 contains 17 residues. Trimming removed 4 bases from V and 1 base from J; junction bases left unmatched: 3. Looked up from germline, CDR1 is SEHNR and CDR2 is FQNEAQ (reference sequence). CDR3 DNA sequence: TGTGCCAGCAGCTACGGGACAGGGGGGTCTGGGGCCAACGTCCTGACTTTC. Amino acid sequence: CASSYGTGGSGANVLTF.

The chain couples TRBV29-1 to TRBJ2-7; D unresolved. V was cut by 7 bases and J by 5 bases, with 12 bases left in between. The germline gives CDR1 SQVTM, CDR2 ANQGSEA. The CDR3 covers 11 residues. The CDR3 nucleotides are TGCAGCGCCGGTACTGGGGACGAGCAGTACTTC. This gives the protein CSAGTGDEQYF.

V is TRBV3-1 (or the pseudogene TRBV3-2) and J is TRBJ2-1; TRBD1 agrees at 7 bases. The J segment lost 6 bases and the V segment lost 2 bases, leaving 7 bases of the junction unmatched. Germline CDR1 and CDR2: LGHDT and YNNKEL (reference sequence). The CDR3 has 15 residues. The chain's CDR3 is CASSQQGDFGNEQFF. The CDR3 region has the DNA TGTGCCAGCAGCCAACAGGGGGATTTTGGCAATGAGCAGTTCTTC.

This chain connects TRBV5-6 to TRBJ1-4; unclear D gene. Germline loops: CDR1 SGHDT, CDR2 YYEEEE. V shed 4 bases and J shed 3 bases, with 10 bases lying between them. This CDR3 has 14 amino acids. Written as DNA, the CDR3 is TGTGCCAGCAGCCTTGGAGGCCCTAATGAAAAACTGTTTTTT. Translation: CASSLGGPNEKLFF.

The genes are TRBV7-2 and TRBJ2-5; D possibly matches TRBD1 or TRBD2 (6 bases each). This CDR3 is built from 16 residues. With 2 bases removed from V and 4 bases from J, the gap between germline ends came to 17 bases. CDR1 and CDR2 from the germline V gene are SGHTA and FQGNSA. The CDR3 nucleotides read TGTGCCAGCAGCTTAAGCACGGGGGCCCCTGGAGAGACCCAGTACTTC. This translates into CASSLSTGAPGETQYF.

This chain connects TRBV27 to TRBJ1-1; TRBD1 aligns across 9 bases. J was trimmed by 1 base and V by 5 bases; bases with no gene match: 2. The CDR3 covers 14 residues. The germline CDR1 and CDR2 sequences are MNHEY and SMNVEV (reference sequence). CDR3 in amino acids: CASSGTGPNTEAFF. For the CDR3, the DNA is TGTGCCAGCAGTGGGACAGGGCCGAACACTGAAGCTTTCTTT.

V gene TRBV5-4 combines with J gene TRBJ2-2, with a possible D match to TRBD1 (6 bases). The CDR3 is made up of 14 amino acids. Trimming took off 0 bases at V and 8 bases at J, with 11 bases between the two ends. The germline V gene has CDR1 SGHNT and CDR2 YYREEE (reference sequence). DNA for the CDR3: TGTGCCAGCAGCTTGGAGGGGGAGCGGGGGGAGCTGTTTTTT. The encoded protein is CASSLEGERGELFF. Full variable domain (outside the CDR3, taken from reference TRBV5-4 and TRBJ2-2): ETGVTQSPTHLIKTRGQQVTLRCSSQSGHNTVSWYQQALGQGPQFIFQYYREEENGRGNFPPRFSGLQFPNYSSELNVNALELDDSALYLCASSLEGERGELFFGEGSRLTVL.

The CDR3: CASTEGWGDDEAFF. CDR3 nucleotide sequence: TGTGCCAGCACCGAAGGGTGGGGGGACGATGAAGCTTTCTTT. The chain uses TRBV7-8 and TRBJ1-1, with a weak D call TRBD1 (5 bases). The germline V gene has CDR1 SGHVS and CDR2 FQNEAQ. Trimming took 7 bases from V and 7 from J, leaving 19 bases between them. CDR3 length equals 14 residues.

The chain employs TRBV20-1 and TRBJ2-1; the D gene is possibly TRBD2 (5 bases). The V gene's germline CDR1 is DFQATT and CDR2 SNEGSKA (reference sequence). V dropped 6 bases and J dropped 6 bases, with 9 bases sitting between them. CDR3 length: 11 residues. The CDR3 DNA follows: TGCAGTGCCAGCGGTCCCAATGAGCAGTTCTTC. Encoded protein: CSASGPNEQFF.

V usage is TRBV7-8 and J usage is TRBJ2-3; 9 bases fit TRBD1. Trimming took 2 bases from V and 0 from J; bases not matched to a gene: 9. CDR1 is SGHVS and CDR2 is FQNEAQ in the germline V gene. The CDR3 spans 18 residues. The chain's CDR3 is CASSLLLGQGGSTDTQYF. The CDR3 DNA follows: TGTGCCAGCAGCTTACTTCTGGGACAGGGTGGAAGCACAGATACGCAGTATTTT.

The rearrangement joins TRBV4-1 to TRBJ1-4; possibly TRBD1 for D (6 bases). CDR3 length equals 16 residues. Looked up from germline, CDR1 is MGHRA and CDR2 is YSYEKL. Trimming took off 3 bases at V and 6 bases at J, with 17 bases between the two ends. CDR3 nucleotide sequence: TGCGCCAGCAGCCAGGTCAACAGGGCTTTGGATGAAAAACTGTTTTTT. Its translation: CASSQVNRALDEKLFF.

The chain carries TRBV6-2 or TRBV6-3 and TRBJ2-4; 10 bases fit TRBD2. From germline, CDR1 is MNHEY and CDR2 SVGEGT. This CDR3 has 15 amino acids. Trimming at V came to 5 bases and at J to 6 bases, leaving 7 bases not matched to a gene. CDR3 coding DNA: TGTGCCAGCAGTACAGCGGGGGGGAGGGGAAACATTCAGTACTTC. Translating gives CASSTAGGRGNIQYF.

J is TRBJ1-1 and V is TRBV19; D unresolved. The germline V gene has CDR1 LNHDA and CDR2 SQIVND (reference sequence). V lost 8 bases and J lost 3, with 4 bases in between. The CDR3 has 10 residues. The CDR3 is CASGDTEAFF. The CDR3 DNA reads as TGTGCCAGTGGAGACACTGAAGCTTTCTTT.

The genes are TRBV28 and TRBJ1-2; no clear D. This CDR3 region has 15 residues. The V end lost 7 bases, the J end lost 4 bases, and 19 bases lay between the germline ends. CDR1 and CDR2 from the germline V gene are MDHEN and SYDVKM. CDR3 DNA sequence: TGTGCCAGCACCTTACAATTCCTGGGGATCTATGGCTACACCTTC. Encoded protein: CASTLQFLGIYGYTF.

This clone has only one observation. The rearrangement joins TRBV27 to TRBJ2-7; D might be TRBD2 (7 bases). This CDR3 region has 20 residues. Trimming pared 4 bases from V and 0 bases from J, leaving 28 bases between. Germline CDR1 MNHEY, CDR2 SMNVEV (reference sequence). CDR3 nucleotide sequence: TGTGCCAGCAGTTCTTACGTCGCTATGCGGGGGCCTCCCGGCTCCTACGAGCAGTACTTC. This sequence encodes CASSSYVAMRGPPGSYEQYF.

The CDR3 region has the DNA TGCGCCAGCAGCGGGACAAGCTCCTACGAGCAGTACTTC. As protein: CASSGTSSYEQYF. V gene TRBV4-1 combines with J gene TRBJ2-7, with D perhaps matching TRBD1 (6 bases). This CDR3 contains 13 residues. Trimming cost V 5 bases and J 0 bases, with 8 bases left between them. Germline V gene data show CDR1 as MGHRA and CDR2 as YSYEKL.